The rows below give T cell receptor beta chains drawn from one sample of a study of cytomegalovirus exposure and HLA in healthy donors. The data were produced by immunoSEQ multiplex PCR, yet TCRdb's version contains in-frame clones alone and is incomplete. The sample holds about 170,000 clones, over 80% seen once. Source material: PBMCs. Receptors were obtained from a woman in her forties or fifties in good health and CMV-seropositive. The CDR3 runs from the conserved cysteine through the conserved F or W. Each record gives: J gene, D gene, V gene, clone size, CDR3 protein, CDR3 DNA. The D gene is left open where the match is weak. Clone size is given for some rows only: seen once, a few or many times, or a class if the clone is expanded.

TRBJ2-7	NA	TRBV5-1	NA	CASSLAGTTYEQYF	TGCGCCAGCAGCTTGGCCGGGACAACCTACGAGCAGTACTTC
TRBJ1-1	NA	TRBV5-6	NA	CASSLSGDTEAFF	TGTGCCAGCAGCTTGTCCGGGGATACTGAAGCTTTCTTT
TRBJ1-2	NA	TRBV11-2	NA	CASSLGGVESYGYTF	TGTGCCAGCAGCTTGGGAGGAGTGGAGAGCTATGGCTACACCTTC
TRBJ1-4	NA	TRBV5-1	few	CASRLGAPRTATNEKLFF	TGCGCCAGCAGGCTGGGGGCACCGAGGACTGCAACTAATGAAAAACTGTTTTTT
TRBJ2-1	TRBD2	TRBV10-3	NA	CAISEEVGLAGGSSYNEQFF	TGTGCCATCAGTGAAGAGGTCGGACTAGCGGGGGGGAGCTCCTACAATGAGCAGTTCTTC
TRBJ2-1	NA	TRBV5-8	NA	CASSGRGLAPYNEQFF	TGTGCCAGCAGCGGGCGAGGGCTAGCGCCTTACAATGAGCAGTTCTTC
TRBJ2-4	TRBD1	TRBV7-2	NA	CASSQDRGQGNIQYF	TGTGCCAGCAGCCAGGACAGGGGGCAGGGAAACATTCAGTACTTC
TRBJ2-2	TRBD1	TRBV19	NA	CASSPGTGGPGELFF	TGTGCCAGTAGTCCCGGGACAGGGGGGCCCGGGGAGCTGTTTTTT
TRBJ2-1	TRBD2	TRBV5-1	NA	CASRDGTTYNEQFF	TGCGCCAGCAGGGACGGGACTACCTACAATGAGCAGTTCTTC
TRBJ2-2	NA	TRBV6-6	NA	CASSDLAFPTGGELFF	TGTGCCAGCAGTGACTTAGCTTTTCCGACAGGCGGGGAGCTGTTTTTT
TRBJ2-3	NA	TRBV29-1	NA	CSVEPSGTDTQYF	TGCAGCGTCGAACCCTCAGGGACAGATACGCAGTATTTT
TRBJ2-5	TRBD1	TRBV5-1	NA	CASSLEDRVSETQYF	TGCGCCAGCAGCTTGGAGGACAGGGTGTCGGAGACCCAGTACTTC
TRBJ2-7	TRBD1	TRBV6-5	NA	CAGSYSTRGPGYEQYF	TGTGCCGGCAGTTACTCCACGAGGGGGCCCGGCTACGAGCAGTACTTC
TRBJ2-1	NA	TRBV25-1	NA	CASISTSADSYNEQFF	TGTGCCAGCATCTCGACTTCAGCGGACTCCTACAATGAGCAGTTCTTC
TRBJ2-5	NA	TRBV5-1	NA	CASSPYQETQYF	TGCGCCAGCAGCCCGTACCAAGAGACCCAGTACTTC
TRBJ2-7	NA	TRBV7-2	NA	CASSVTRSYEQYF	TGTGCCAGCAGCGTAACTAGATCCTACGAGCAGTACTTC
TRBJ2-1	TRBD1	TRBV5-4	NA	CASSGGTGGPSSYNEQFF	TGTGCCAGCAGCGGGGGGACAGGGGGCCCAAGCTCCTACAATGAGCAGTTCTTC
TRBJ1-5	NA	TRBV27	NA	CASGLVVGEGSNQPQHF	TGTGCCAGCGGTTTAGTTGTAGGGGAAGGTAGCAATCAGCCCCAGCATTTT
TRBJ1-3	NA	TRBV9	NA	CASSAGQLDGNTIYF	TGTGCCAGCAGCGCCGGACAGTTGGATGGAAACACCATATATTTT
TRBJ1-2	TRBD1	TRBV25-1	NA	CASSGDRAYGYTF	TGTGCCAGCAGTGGTGACAGGGCCTATGGCTACACCTTC
TRBJ2-5	TRBD2	TRBV5-1	NA	CASSYGLAGDPQETQYF	TGCGCCAGCAGCTACGGACTAGCGGGGGACCCCCAAGAGACCCAGTACTTC
TRBJ1-5	NA	TRBV4-1	NA	CASSQDSQGGQPQHF	TGCGCCAGCAGCCAAGATTCCCAGGGTGGGCAGCCCCAGCATTTT
TRBJ2-3	TRBD2	TRBV5-1	few	CASSPLGGVGFTDTQYF	TGCGCCAGCAGCCCCCTCGGGGGGGTTGGGTTCACAGATACGCAGTATTTT
TRBJ2-1	TRBD2	TRBV9	NA	CASSVGSGNNEQFF	TGTGCCAGCAGCGTAGGAAGCGGGAACAATGAGCAGTTCTTC
TRBJ1-2	NA	TRBV6-6	NA	CASSYSGGGRGYTF	TGTGCCAGCAGTTACTCCGGGGGAGGTAGAGGCTACACCTTC
TRBJ1-1	TRBD1	TRBV10-3	NA	CAIRDRGFSDTEAFF	TGTGCCATCCGGGACAGGGGTTTTTCGGACACTGAAGCTTTCTTT
TRBJ2-7	NA	TRBV7-9	once	CSSSFGKYEQYF	TGTTCCAGCAGCTTTGGCAAATACGAGCAGTACTTC
TRBJ1-1	NA	TRBV9	NA	CASSADSVNTEAFF	TGTGCCAGCAGCGCCGACTCGGTTAACACTGAAGCTTTCTTT
TRBJ1-1	NA	TRBV7-2	NA	CASSLWQGTEAFF	TGTGCCAGCAGCTTATGGCAGGGGACTGAAGCTTTCTTT
TRBJ2-7	NA	TRBV9	few	CASSASGTRLSYEQYF	TGTGCCAGCAGCGCCTCCGGGACACGCCTCTCCTACGAGCAGTACTTC
TRBJ2-5	TRBD2	TRBV9	few	CASSVGLSQGLAGEEQYF	TGTGCCAGCAGCGTAGGTCTAAGCCAGGGACTAGCGGGAGAGGAGCAGTACTTC
TRBJ1-3	NA	TRBV28	few	CASSLWTVGSGNTIYF	TGTGCCAGCAGTTTGTGGACTGTCGGCTCTGGAAACACCATATATTTT
TRBJ2-1	NA	TRBV2	NA	CASSRGNEQFF	TGTGCCAGCAGTAGGGGAAATGAGCAGTTCTTC
TRBJ2-3	TRBD2	TRBV7-9	NA	CASSMMSGATDTQYF	TGTGCCAGCAGTATGATGAGCGGGGCCACAGATACGCAGTATTTT
TRBJ1-3	NA	TRBV7-3	NA	CASSLDGAGNTIYF	TGTGCCAGCAGCTTGGACGGGGCTGGAAACACCATATATTTT
TRBJ2-5	TRBD1	TRBV6-5	few	CAGRQGAQETQYF	TGTGCCGGGAGGCAGGGGGCACAAGAGACCCAGTACTTC
TRBJ2-1	TRBD2	TRBV10-2	NA	CASRYTVGAGGHSGSYNEQFF	TGCGCCAGCAGATACACAGTAGGGGCGGGAGGGCACAGTGGCTCCTACAATGAGCAGTTCTTC
TRBJ2-7	TRBD1	TRBV27	NA	CASSLWGTGAYEQYF	TGTGCCAGCAGTTTATGGGGGACAGGCGCCTACGAGCAGTACTTC
TRBJ2-3	NA	TRBV6-4	once	CASRAALSTDTQYF	TGTGCCAGCAGAGCGGCCCTGAGCACAGATACGCAGTATTTT
TRBJ1-1	NA	TRBV7-2	NA	CASSLERGGTEAFF	TGTGCCAGCAGCTTAGAACGGGGGGGGACTGAAGCTTTCTTT
TRBJ1-4	NA	TRBV4-1	NA	CASSQIAGVEKLFF	TGCGCCAGCAGCCAAATTGCGGGGGTGGAAAAACTGTTTTTT
TRBJ2-7	TRBD1	TRBV11-3	NA	CASSLGGDREPHEQYF	TGTGCCAGCAGCTTAGGTGGGGACAGGGAGCCCCACGAGCAGTACTTC
TRBJ1-2	NA	TRBV19	NA	CASSIASHGGYTF	TGTGCCAGTAGTATAGCCTCCCACGGTGGCTACACCTTC
TRBJ2-3	NA	TRBV7-2	NA	CASSPQTSEVDTQYF	TGTGCCAGCAGCCCGCAGACTAGTGAGGTCGATACGCAGTATTTT
TRBJ2-7	TRBD2	TRBV9	once	CASSTGLAEAYEQYF	TGTGCCAGCAGTACAGGACTAGCGGAAGCTTACGAGCAGTACTTC
TRBJ2-1	NA	TRBV29-1	NA	CSVEIFGVAEQFF	TGCAGCGTTGAAATTTTCGGGGTAGCGGAGCAGTTCTTC
TRBJ2-3	NA	TRBV4-1	once	CASSRLFVATSTDTQYF	TGCGCCAGCAGCCGACTTTTTGTAGCAACTAGCACAGATACGCAGTATTTT
TRBJ1-2	NA	TRBV11-2	NA	CASSLGPGVIANYGYTF	TGTGCCAGCAGCCTAGGTCCGGGGGTAATAGCTAACTATGGCTACACCTTC
TRBJ1-6	TRBD1	TRBV2	NA	CASSEPDRDRHNSPLHF	TGTGCCAGCAGTGAACCGGACAGGGACAGACATAATTCACCCCTCCACTTT
TRBJ2-1	TRBD2	TRBV2	NA	CASSASSGIYNEQFF	TGTGCCAGCAGCGCTTCTAGCGGGATATACAATGAGCAGTTCTTC
TRBJ1-2	TRBD1	TRBV2	NA	CASSRDRSTYGYTF	TGTGCCAGCAGCCGGGACAGGTCTACATATGGCTACACCTTC
TRBJ2-6	TRBD1	TRBV6-6	NA	CASRWPGTAGANVLTF	TGTGCCAGCAGATGGCCCGGGACAGCTGGGGCCAACGTCCTGACTTTC
TRBJ1-1	TRBD1	TRBV7-2	NA	CASSPNRGGTEAFF	TGTGCCAGCAGCCCTAACAGGGGTGGAACTGAAGCTTTCTTT
TRBJ1-4	TRBD1	TRBV6-5	few	CASSYGRGLFF	TGTGCCAGCAGTTATGGCAGGGGGCTGTTTTTT
TRBJ1-1	TRBD1	TRBV18	NA	CASSPGQENTEAFF	TGTGCCAGCTCACCCGGACAGGAGAACACTGAAGCTTTCTTT